The 17 T cell receptor beta chains listed next were all sequenced from one sample in a study of Graves' ophthalmopathy and Graves' hyperthyroidism. RNA transcripts were the template, and TCR beta CDR3 regions were amplified from them. The authors performed first-round RT-PCR with HTBI primers and then a second-round multiplex PCR. TCRdb redid the calling of the multiplex PCR reads with MiXCR, one entry per CDR3 protein. This sample carries around 400,000 distinct CDR3 sequences, around 17% of them seen once, and the ten largest clones take 1.5% to 2%. The sample was peripheral blood. The source is a young woman with Graves' ophthalmopathy.

This clonotype was picked up many times. V is TRBV4-1 and J is TRBJ2-2; D possibly matches TRBD1 or TRBD2 (5 bases each). Trimming left V 4 bases short and J 4 bases short, with 19 bases between. Per germline, CDR1 MGHRA and CDR2 YSYEKL. The CDR3 loop spans 17 amino acids. Here the CDR3 reads CASSRTGTPEPTGELFF. DNA of the CDR3: TGCGCCAGCAGCCGGACCGGGACGCCAGAACCCACCGGGGAGCTGTTTTTT.

This clonotype was recorded at least ten times. The V call is TRBV10-3, the J call TRBJ2-5; D is ambiguous. The CDR3 length is 13 residues. Trimming cost V 4 bases and J 5 bases, with 11 bases left between them. Germline V gene lookup returns CDR1 ENHRY and CDR2 SYGVKD. CDR3 amino acids: CAISGMRQETQYF. The CDR3 coding sequence is TGTGCCATCAGTGGGATGAGGCAGGAGACCCAGTACTTC.

This clonotype was seen many times. The rearrangement joins TRBV4-3 to TRBJ2-7; D unclear. This CDR3 region has 14 residues. The V end was cut by 4 bases, the J end by 1 base, with 11 bases between. Germline V gene lookup returns CDR1 LGHNA and CDR2 YSLEER. The CDR3 here is CASSRSDTSYEQYF. The CDR3 DNA is TGCGCCAGCAGCCGCTCCGACACGTCCTACGAGCAGTACTTC.

This clonotype was seen ten or more times. The chain has TRBV5-1 and TRBJ1-1, with D perhaps matching TRBD1 (5 bases). With 0 bases removed from V and 3 bases from J, the gap between germline ends came to 15 bases. CDR1 is SGHRS and CDR2 is YFSETQ in the germline V gene. The CDR3 is 16 amino acids. CDR3 sequence: CASSLAGQGGYTEAFF. In nucleotides, the CDR3 is TGCGCCAGCAGCTTGGCCGGGCAGGGTGGGTACACTGAAGCTTTCTTT. The entire variable domain, with the rest obtained from reference TRBV5-1 and TRBJ1-1, is as follows: KAGVTQTPRYLIKTRGQQVTLSCSPISGHRSVSWYQQTPGQGLQFLFEYFSETQRNKGNFPGRFSGRQFSNSRSEMNVSTLELGDSALYLCASSLAGQGGYTEAFFGQGTRLTVV.

This clonotype was seen ten or more times. V usage is TRBV7-2 and J usage is TRBJ2-7, with 7 positions matching TRBD1. Losses at the gene ends were 5 bases for V and 4 bases for J; bases not matched to a gene: 11. This CDR3 has 15 residues. The germline V gene has CDR1 SGHTA and CDR2 FQGNSA. CDR3 residues: CASSQGTAADYEQYF. DNA for the CDR3: TGTGCCAGCAGCCAAGGGACAGCCGCCGATTACGAGCAGTACTTC.

This clonotype was recorded at least ten times. The chain recombines TRBV7-8 with TRBJ1-1; D is unresolved. The V end was cut by 4 bases, the J end by 4 bases, with 13 bases between. Germline V gene sequence: CDR1 SGHVS, CDR2 FQNEAQ. CDR3 length: 14 residues. CDR3 residues: CASSSSPLGTEAFF. The CDR3 bases are TGTGCCAGCAGCTCAAGTCCCTTGGGCACTGAAGCTTTCTTT. Variable domain in full (rest from reference TRBV7-8 and TRBJ1-1): GAGVSQSPRYKVAKRGQDVALRCDPISGHVSLFWYQQALGQGPEFLTYFQNEAQLDKSGLPSDRFFAERPEGSVSTLKIQRTQQEDSAVYLCASSSSPLGTEAFFGQGTRLTVV.

In regard to this clonotype: A read error may be the cause here, since a much bigger clone is one base away. The chain combines TRBV6-4 with TRBJ2-2; 9 nucleotides agree with TRBD1. Unmatched junction bases numbered 0, after V lost 0 bases and J lost 1 base. From germline, CDR1 is MRHNA and CDR2 SNTAGT. The length of the CDR3 is 16 residues. The CDR3, as DNA: TGTGCCAGCAGTGACTCGGGACAGGGGAACACCGGGGAGCTGTTTTTT. Translating it yields CASSDSGQGNTGELFF.

As concerns this clonotype: No conserved phenylalanine or tryptophan is present at the end of the CDR3, so a read error is the likely explanation. The rearrangement links TRBV3-1 to TRBJ1-1; TRBD1 matches 12 bases. Trimming cost V 7 bases and J 11 bases; bases outside gene matches: 11. Germline V gene lookup returns CDR1 LGHDT and CDR2 YNNKEL (reference sequence). The CDR3 has 14 residues. CDR3 nucleotide sequence: TGTGCCAGCATCAGATCGGGACAGGGGGCGCCGGCTTTCCTT. Translating it yields CASIRSGQGAPAFL.

This clonotype has at least ten counts. The V call is TRBV7-3, the J call TRBJ1-3, with D uncertain. The germline CDR1 and CDR2 sequences are SGHTA and FQGTGA. The CDR3 length is 13 residues. The V end was cut by 2 bases, the J end by 0 bases, with 2 bases between. The CDR3 here is CASSLVSGNTIYF. The CDR3 DNA reads TGTGCCAGCAGCTTAGTCTCTGGAAACACCATATATTTT. The full variable domain, rest sourced from reference TRBV7-3 and TRBJ1-3, is GAGVSQTPSNKVTEKGKYVELRCDPISGHTALYWYRQSLGQGPEFLIYFQGTGAADDSGLPNDRFFAVRPEGSVSTLKIQRTERGDSAVYLCASSLVSGNTIYFGEGSWLTVV.

This clonotype has ten or more counts. This chain connects TRBV11-2 to TRBJ2-2; TRBD1 aligns across 8 bases. The length of the CDR3 is 16 residues. J was trimmed by 6 bases and V by 1 base; bases with no gene match: 7. Per the germline V gene, CDR1 is SGHAT and CDR2 is FQNNGV. The CDR3 loop reads CASSLGWQGASGELFF. The CDR3 DNA reads TGTGCCAGCAGCTTAGGATGGCAGGGGGCTTCCGGGGAGCTGTTTTTT.

This clonotype has ten or more counts. The rearrangement links TRBV12-5 to TRBJ2-7, with 10 bases lining up with TRBD1. This CDR3 contains 15 residues. J was trimmed by 6 bases and V by 7 bases; bases with no gene match: 12. Germline V lookup: CDR1 LGHNT, CDR2 FRNRAP. The CDR3 bases are TGTGCTAGTGCCCAAACCGGGACAGGGGATCGCGAGCAGTACTTC. Translating it yields CASAQTGTGDREQYF.

This clonotype was detected ten times or more. The gene calls are TRBV7-8 and TRBJ1-1, with D perhaps TRBD1 (5 bases). The CDR3 has 17 residues. In germline, CDR1 is SGHVS, CDR2 FQNEAQ. The V gene lost 3 bases and the J gene lost 3 bases, with 20 bases spanning the gap. CDR3 in DNA: TGTGCCAGCAGCTTCTGGCCCGAAAGGGGTAAAGACACTGAAGCTTTCTTT. Translation: CASSFWPERGKDTEAFF.

This clonotype was found many times. The rearrangement joins TRBV27 to TRBJ1-2; D may be TRBD1 (5 bases). This CDR3 has 14 residues. Germline CDR1 and CDR2: MNHEY and SMNVEV (reference sequence). With 2 bases removed from V and 0 bases from J, the gap between germline ends came to 7 bases. CDR3: CASSLRGANYGYTF. The CDR3 nucleotides read TGTGCCAGCAGTTTAAGAGGGGCTAACTATGGCTACACCTTC.

The chain employs TRBV20-1 and TRBJ2-2, with 9 bases matching TRBD1. Germline lookup yields CDR1 DFQATT and CDR2 SNEGSKA (reference sequence). This CDR3 is built from 15 residues. The V and J ends lost 1 base and 10 bases, in that order; junction bases with no gene match: 10. CDR3 DNA sequence: TGCAGTGCTAGAGTTTGGACAGGGGCCCCCCCGGAGCTGTTTTTT. Translated, it gives CSARVWTGAPPELFF.

This clonotype was detected once. J is TRBJ2-7 and V is TRBV6-2 or TRBV6-3; 8 bases fit TRBD1. The CDR3 is 14 residues long. Looked up from germline, CDR1 is MNHEY and CDR2 is SVGEGT. The V and J ends lost 6 bases and 6 bases, in that order; junction bases with no gene match: 10. The CDR3, as DNA: TGTGCCAGCAGGGAAGGACAGGGTTTCGGCGAGCAGTACTTC. Translating it yields CASREGQGFGEQYF.

This clonotype was detected only once. V and J are TRBV6-2 or TRBV6-3 and TRBJ1-1, with 7 bases aligning to TRBD1. The CDR3 runs to 15 residues. V lost 4 bases to trimming and J lost 0 bases; unmatched junction nucleotides: 5. CDR1 MNHEY and CDR2 SVGEGT come from the germline V gene. This chain's CDR3 is CASSWTGAMNTEAFF. The CDR3 bases are TGTGCCAGCAGTTGGACAGGCGCCATGAACACTGAAGCTTTCTTT.

This clonotype was counted ten times or more. The gene calls are TRBV9 and TRBJ1-1, with 11 bases matching TRBD1. The CDR3 runs to 16 residues. CDR1 is SGDLS and CDR2 is YYNGEE in the germline V gene. Unmatched junction bases numbered 7, after V lost 0 bases and J lost 6 bases. The CDR3 region has the DNA TGTGCCAGCAGCGTAGTTGGACAGGGGGCCTCCCCTGAAGCTTTCTTT. It translates to CASSVVGQGASPEAFF.